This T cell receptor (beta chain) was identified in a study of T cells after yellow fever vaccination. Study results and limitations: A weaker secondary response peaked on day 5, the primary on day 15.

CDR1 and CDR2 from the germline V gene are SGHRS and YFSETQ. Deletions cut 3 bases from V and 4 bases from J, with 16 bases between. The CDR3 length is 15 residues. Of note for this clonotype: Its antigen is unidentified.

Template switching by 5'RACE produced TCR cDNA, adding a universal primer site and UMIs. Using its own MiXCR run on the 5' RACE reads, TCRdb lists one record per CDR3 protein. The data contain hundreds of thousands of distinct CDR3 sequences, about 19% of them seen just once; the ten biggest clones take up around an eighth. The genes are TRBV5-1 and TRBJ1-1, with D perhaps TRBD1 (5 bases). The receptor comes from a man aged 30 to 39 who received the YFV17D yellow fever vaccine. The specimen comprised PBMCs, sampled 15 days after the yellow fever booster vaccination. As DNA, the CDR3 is TGCGCCAGCAGCTCTGCGACAGTAGGGACCACTGAAGCTTTCTTT. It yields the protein CASSSATVGTTEAFF.